This T cell receptor (beta chain) was documented in a study of cytomegalovirus exposure and HLA in healthy donors. Trimming took off 0 bases at V and 9 bases at J, with 14 bases between the two ends. Looked up from germline, CDR1 is MGHRA and CDR2 is YSYEKL. The CDR3 spans 14 residues. The study ran its PCR with 60 Vbeta and 13 Jbeta primers. The method was immunoSEQ multiplex PCR; TCRdb's version includes in-frame clones alone and lacks a portion of them. The sample yields approximately 150,000 clones, 75% to 85% seen once. In regard to this clone: Antigen specificity is unknown.

Study findings and constraints: As a later analysis showed, several of the most significant clusters appeared to be linked to common viral pathogens. Diagnosis of cytomegalovirus status made by the classifier reportedly showed high specificity and sensitivity.

The sequenced material came from PBMCs. The chain links TRBV4-1 to TRBJ1-1; the D gene is possibly TRBD1 (5 bases). The TCR was taken from a human donor in good health. The CDR3 DNA is TGCGCCAGCAGCCAAGAACGGTGGGGGGGTAAAGCTTTCTTT. This translates into CASSQERWGGKAFF.